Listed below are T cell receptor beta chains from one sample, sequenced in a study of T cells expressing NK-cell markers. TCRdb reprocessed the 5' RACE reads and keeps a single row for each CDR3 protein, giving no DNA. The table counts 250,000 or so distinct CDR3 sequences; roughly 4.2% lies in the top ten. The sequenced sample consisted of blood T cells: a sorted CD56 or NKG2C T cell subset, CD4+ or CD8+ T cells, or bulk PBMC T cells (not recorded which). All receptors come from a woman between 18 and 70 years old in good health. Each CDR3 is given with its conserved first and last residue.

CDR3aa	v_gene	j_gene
CAISEGPGQFTEAFF	TRBV10-3	TRBJ1-1
CASSLRGGGETQYF	TRBV6-5	TRBJ2-5
CASSEPGAGYGYTF	TRBV25-1	TRBJ1-2
CSARLLAGGDTQYF	TRBV20-1	TRBJ2-3
CSVAGLNTEAFF	TRBV29-1	TRBJ1-1
CSAPPGWWSYGYTF	TRBV20-1	TRBJ1-2
CASSYSRVYNEQFF	TRBV6-5	TRBJ2-1
CASYQGLGQPQHF	TRBV18	TRBJ1-5
CSAIRTSTNEKLFF	TRBV20-1	TRBJ1-4
CASSQPGQGYPKNIQYF	TRBV4-1	TRBJ2-4
CASSQGTGYNEQFF	TRBV5-4	TRBJ2-1
CASSQRDSGGNSPLHF	TRBV4-2	TRBJ1-6
CASSDSFPRYNEQFF	TRBV6-5	TRBJ2-1
CASSQDDRHDTQYF	TRBV4-3	TRBJ2-3
CASSLRLAGGVEQFF	TRBV7-3	TRBJ2-1
CANSGPGFEQFF	TRBV10-3	TRBJ2-1
CASSTGTGVNEQFF	TRBV7-7	TRBJ2-1
CSAKLAGGSYNEQFF	TRBV20-1	TRBJ2-1
CSAPGDRGAGYTF	TRBV20-1	TRBJ1-2
CASSFSNAHHEQYF	TRBV5-1	TRBJ2-7
CASSLEAGAGGYTF	TRBV5-1	TRBJ1-2
CASKTGGETQYF	TRBV6-2/TRBV6-3	TRBJ2-5
CASSQQGSGTQYF	TRBV14	TRBJ2-3
CAISESPNRSGGASNEQFF	TRBV10-3	TRBJ2-1
CASSPGLGNTEAFF	TRBV18	TRBJ1-1
CATSTRTSGRRYEQYF	TRBV15	TRBJ2-7
CSARQPEKLFF	TRBV20-1	TRBJ1-4
CSATRDRGNEQYF	TRBV20-1	TRBJ2-7
CASSYSTTPRDSYEQYF	TRBV6-5	TRBJ2-7
CASMLGGPNTGELFF	TRBV2	TRBJ2-2
CSATLGRGPDTQYF	TRBV20-1	TRBJ2-3